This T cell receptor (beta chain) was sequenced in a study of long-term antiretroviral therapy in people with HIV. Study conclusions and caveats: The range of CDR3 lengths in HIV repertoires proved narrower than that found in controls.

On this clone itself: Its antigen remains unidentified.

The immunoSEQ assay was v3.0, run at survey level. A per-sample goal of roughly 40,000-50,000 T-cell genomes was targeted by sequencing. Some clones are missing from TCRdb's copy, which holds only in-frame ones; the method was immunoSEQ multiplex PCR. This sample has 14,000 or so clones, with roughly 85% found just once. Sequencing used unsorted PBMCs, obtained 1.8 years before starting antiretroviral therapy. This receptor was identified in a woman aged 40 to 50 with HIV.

DNA of the CDR3: TGTGCCAGCAGCCCGATGACAGGGCTCGAGCAGTACTTC. Protein: CASSPMTGLEQYF. This chain connects TRBV7-2 to TRBJ2-7, with 7 bases aligning to TRBD1. The CDR3 consists of 13 residues. CDR1 and CDR2 (germline): SGHTA, FQGNSA. V gave up 5 bases and J gave up 6 bases; unmatched junction bases: 7.